This is a list of T cell receptor beta chains from one sample in a study of T cell repertoires in cytomegalovirus infection. TCRdb processed the reads anew with MiXCR; each CDR3 protein has one entry. The sample consists of approximately 730,000 distinct CDR3 sequences, almost 30% of them appearing once. No cognate antigen is known for these TCRs. The material sequenced was cultured CD8+ T cells from PBMCs, taken from culture after CMV antigen stimulation. These receptors were collected from a human donor in good health (CMV status not recorded). Some clones in this sample may be carry-over from other donors' samples. CDR3s leave out the opening cysteine and the closing phenylalanine or tryptophan. Each record gives: V gene, CDR3 length, J gene, CDR3 protein.

v_call: TRBV6-1; cdr3_length: 17; j_call: TRBJ2-6; cdr3_aa: ATRTGELYRFSGANVLT
v_call: TRBV5-1; cdr3_length: 15; j_call: TRBJ1-1; cdr3_aa: ASSLIGQGRMNTEAF
v_call: TRBV7-4; cdr3_length: 12; j_call: TRBJ2-2; cdr3_aa: ASRLAGQIGELF
v_call: TRBV27; cdr3_length: 10; j_call: TRBJ1-5; cdr3_aa: ASSFVPPPQH
v_call: TRBV27; cdr3_length: 11; j_call: TRBJ1-2; cdr3_aa: ASSPPSGVGYT
v_call: TRBV19; cdr3_length: 13; j_call: TRBJ2-1; cdr3_aa: ASSISTRSYNEQF
v_call: TRBV19; cdr3_length: 11; j_call: TRBJ1-5; cdr3_aa: ASLGGNNQPQH
v_call: TRBV7-9; cdr3_length: 11; j_call: TRBJ2-1; cdr3_aa: ASSPQGGNEQF
v_call: TRBV7-6; cdr3_length: 15; j_call: TRBJ2-3; cdr3_aa: ASSYILAGGDTDTQY
v_call: TRBV27; cdr3_length: 14; j_call: TRBJ1-5; cdr3_aa: ASSWTGHRYNQPQH
v_call: TRBV4-1; cdr3_length: 13; j_call: TRBJ1-1; cdr3_aa: ASSQAPGPPQEAF
v_call: TRBV6-1; cdr3_length: 15; j_call: TRBJ2-5; cdr3_aa: ASSPWTARRRKETQY
v_call: TRBV28; cdr3_length: 14; j_call: TRBJ2-2; cdr3_aa: ASSFTLTGSTGELF